This TCR beta chain derives from a study of shared clonotypes between healthy human individuals. As regards this clone: Its antigen is not identified.

Regarding the study as a whole: Shared across a few donors were approximately 5% of the naive CD4 clonotypes. In having few donors, the study represented limited genetic and exposure-history diversity.

Every subset had its genomic DNA shared out evenly among several immunoSEQ plates. TCRdb's table, derived via immunoSEQ multiplex PCR, lists solely in-frame clones and lacks some. The sample shows 2,100,000 or so clones, under 97% of them seen only once. Division of CD4+ cells produced a CD45RA+ naive subset and a CD45RA-negative memory subset. The CDR3 contains 11 residues. V was trimmed by 5 bases and J by 6 bases, leaving 9 bases between them. CDR1 is SQVTM and CDR2 is ANQGSEA in the germline V gene. This TCR was sampled from a man aged 18 to 30 in good health. This chain connects TRBV29-1 to TRBJ2-3; D is unclear. Material for sequencing was naive CD4+ T cells sorted from blood. Subset specified: CD45RA+ positively selected. The CDR3 DNA reads TGCAGCGTTACCAGCCTGGATACGCAGTATTTT. This codes for CSVTSLDTQYF.